This T cell receptor beta chain appears in the sequencing data of a study of shared clonotypes between healthy human individuals. Trimming at V came to 7 bases and at J to 1 base, leaving 6 bases not matched to a gene. Germline V gene lookup returns CDR1 SGHRS and CDR2 YFSETQ. This CDR3 comprises 14 residues. Profiled with immunoSEQ multiplex PCR; TCRdb holds only in-frame clones, not every one. The sample lists over 400,000 clones; approximately 82% were seen once. The chain recombines TRBV5-1 with TRBJ2-7; 9 positions agree with TRBD2. Sequencing was carried out using PBMCs. This clonotype was obtained from a woman in her thirties or forties in good health. Some clones in this sample may be carry-over from other donors' samples. In DNA form, the CDR3 reads TGCGCCAGCCGTTTTAGCGGGAGTTCCTACGAGCAGTACTTC. Amino acids: CASRFSGSSYEQYF.